The source of this TCR beta chain is a study of spatial heterogeneity in lung cancer. Study at large: Donors were 55 to 75 untreated early-stage non-small cell lung cancer patients. Researchers sequenced follow-up PBMC samples if they had them, and these came a median of approximately 2 years after resection. Fewer alpha-chain than beta-chain sequences were consistently detected. On average, each unique TCR and UMI combination appeared more than ten times in raw reads.

The CDR3 runs to 15 residues. Trimming removed 2 bases at V and 2 bases at J, with 10 bases between. CDR1 is SGDLS, CDR2 YYNGEE, per germline. The time point here: blood at routine non-recurrence follow-up after resection. TCRdb independently ran MiXCR on the 5' RACE reads; one entry per CDR3 protein. The data hold approximately 110,000 distinct CDR3 sequences, with less than 14% observed a single time. This specimen consisted of PBMCs, obtained at follow-up. The clonotype originates from a female donor with early-stage non-small cell lung cancer. V usage is TRBV9 and J usage is TRBJ2-2, with D possibly matching TRBD1 (6 bases). The CDR3: CASSVGQSNTGELFF. The CDR3 DNA sequence: TGTGCCAGCAGCGTCGGACAGTCAAACACCGGGGAGCTGTTTTTT.